The entry that follows covers one T cell receptor (beta chain) sequence. In the same sample, other DNA sequences code for this CDR3. The ends lost 3 bases at V and 2 bases at J; junction bases unmatched: 0. The CDR3 is 14 amino acids. CDR1 is SGHAT, CDR2 FQNNGV, per germline. These data come from a study of shared clonotypes between healthy human individuals. Across the whole study: Researchers assigned three CD4 naive, three CD4 memory, two CD8 naive and one CD8 memory plate to each donor.

Deep level was the assay's run setting. Replicate PCRs run on sorted subsets employed approximately 0.2 ug DNA, roughly 30,000 T cell genomes. The authors' processing: There were no quality scores in the junction-only immunoSEQ sequences, so filtering differed. Clones were sequenced by immunoSEQ multiplex PCR, and TCRdb holds only the in-frame ones, with some missing. The V and J calls and clone size come from that table; D and trimming were worked out from the DNA. The profile shows about 380,000 clones, roughly 96% of them singletons. The clonotype comes from a man aged 25-40 years in good health. Sequenced input: memory CD8+ T cells sorted from blood. Subset specified: CD45RO+ cells pooled with CCR7-negative TemRA cells. This chain uses TRBV11-2 with TRBJ1-5, with 8 bases that match TRBD1. The CDR3 DNA sequence: TGTGCCAGCAGCTTGACAGGGGGCAATCAGCCCCAGCATTTT. This translates into CASSLTGGNQPQHF.